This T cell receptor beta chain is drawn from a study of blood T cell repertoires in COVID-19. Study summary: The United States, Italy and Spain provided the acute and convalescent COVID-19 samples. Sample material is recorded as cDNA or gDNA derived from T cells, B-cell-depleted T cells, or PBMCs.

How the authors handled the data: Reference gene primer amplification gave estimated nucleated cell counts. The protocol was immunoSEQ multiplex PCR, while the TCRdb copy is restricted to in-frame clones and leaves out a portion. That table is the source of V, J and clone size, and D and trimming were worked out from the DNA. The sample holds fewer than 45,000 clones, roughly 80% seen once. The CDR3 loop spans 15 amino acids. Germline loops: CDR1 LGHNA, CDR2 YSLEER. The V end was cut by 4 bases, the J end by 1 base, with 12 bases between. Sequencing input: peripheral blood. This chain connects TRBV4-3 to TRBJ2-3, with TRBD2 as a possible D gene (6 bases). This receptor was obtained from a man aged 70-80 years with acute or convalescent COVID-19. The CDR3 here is CASSPGGGGTDTQYF. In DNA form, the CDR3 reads TGCGCCAGCAGCCCAGGCGGCGGGGGCACAGATACGCAGTATTTT.